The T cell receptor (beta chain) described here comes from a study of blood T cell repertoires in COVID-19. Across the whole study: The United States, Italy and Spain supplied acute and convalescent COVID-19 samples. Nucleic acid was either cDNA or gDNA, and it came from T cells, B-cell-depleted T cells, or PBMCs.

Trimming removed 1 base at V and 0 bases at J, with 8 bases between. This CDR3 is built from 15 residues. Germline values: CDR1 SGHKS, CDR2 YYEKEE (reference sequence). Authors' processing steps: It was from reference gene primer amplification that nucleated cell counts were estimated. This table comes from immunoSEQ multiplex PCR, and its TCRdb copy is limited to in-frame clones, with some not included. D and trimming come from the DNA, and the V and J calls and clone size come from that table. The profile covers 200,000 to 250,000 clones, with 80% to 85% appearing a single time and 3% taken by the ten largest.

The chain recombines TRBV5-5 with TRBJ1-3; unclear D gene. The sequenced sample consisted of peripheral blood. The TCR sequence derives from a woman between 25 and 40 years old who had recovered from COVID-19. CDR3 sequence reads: CASSLSFSSGNTIYF. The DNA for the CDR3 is TGTGCCAGCAGCTTGTCTTTTTCCTCTGGAAACACCATATATTTT.